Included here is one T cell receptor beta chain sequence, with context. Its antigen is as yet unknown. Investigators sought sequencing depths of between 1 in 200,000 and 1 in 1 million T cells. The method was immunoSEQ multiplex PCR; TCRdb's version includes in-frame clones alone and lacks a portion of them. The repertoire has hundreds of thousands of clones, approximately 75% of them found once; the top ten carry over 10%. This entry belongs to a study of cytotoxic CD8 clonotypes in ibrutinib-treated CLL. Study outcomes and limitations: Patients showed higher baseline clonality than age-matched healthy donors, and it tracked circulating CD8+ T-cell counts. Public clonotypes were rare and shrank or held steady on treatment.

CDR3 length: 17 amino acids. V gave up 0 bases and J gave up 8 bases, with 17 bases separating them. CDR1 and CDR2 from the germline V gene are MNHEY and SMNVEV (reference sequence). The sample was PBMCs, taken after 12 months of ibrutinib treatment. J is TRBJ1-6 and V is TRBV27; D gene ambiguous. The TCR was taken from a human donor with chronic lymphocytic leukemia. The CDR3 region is CASSLSLRGSAYSPLHF. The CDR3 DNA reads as TGTGCCAGCAGTTTATCGTTAAGAGGCAGTGCCTATTCACCCCTCCACTTT.